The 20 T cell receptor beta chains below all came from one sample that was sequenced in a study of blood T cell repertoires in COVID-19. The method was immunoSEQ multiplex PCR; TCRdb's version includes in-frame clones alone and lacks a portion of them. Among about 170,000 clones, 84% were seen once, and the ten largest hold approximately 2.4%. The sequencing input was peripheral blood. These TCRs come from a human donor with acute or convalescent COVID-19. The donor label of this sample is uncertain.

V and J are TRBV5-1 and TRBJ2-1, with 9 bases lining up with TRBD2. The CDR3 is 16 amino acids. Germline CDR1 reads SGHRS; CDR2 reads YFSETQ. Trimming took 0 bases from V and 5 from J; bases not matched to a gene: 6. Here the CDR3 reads CASSLGWLAGNNEQFF. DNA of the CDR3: TGCGCCAGCAGCTTGGGATGGCTAGCGGGGAACAATGAGCAGTTCTTC.

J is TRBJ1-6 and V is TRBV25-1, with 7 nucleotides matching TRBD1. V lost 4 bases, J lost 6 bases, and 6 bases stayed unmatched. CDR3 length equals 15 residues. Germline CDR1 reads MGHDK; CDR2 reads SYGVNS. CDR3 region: CASSAGTAANSPLHF. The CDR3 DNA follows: TGTGCCAGCAGTGCCGGGACAGCCGCTAATTCACCCCTCCACTTT.

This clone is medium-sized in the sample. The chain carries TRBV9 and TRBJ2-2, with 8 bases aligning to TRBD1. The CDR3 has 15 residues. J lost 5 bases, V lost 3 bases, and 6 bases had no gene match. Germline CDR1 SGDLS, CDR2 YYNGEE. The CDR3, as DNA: TGTGCCAGCAGCGAACAGGGGGATTTTACCGGGGAGCTGTTTTTT. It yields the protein CASSEQGDFTGELFF. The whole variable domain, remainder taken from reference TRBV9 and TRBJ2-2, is DSGVTQTPKHLITATGQRVTLRCSPRSGDLSVYWYQQSLDQGLQFLIQYYNGEERAKGNILERFSAQQFPDLHSELNLSSLELGDSALYFCASSEQGDFTGELFFGEGSRLTVL.

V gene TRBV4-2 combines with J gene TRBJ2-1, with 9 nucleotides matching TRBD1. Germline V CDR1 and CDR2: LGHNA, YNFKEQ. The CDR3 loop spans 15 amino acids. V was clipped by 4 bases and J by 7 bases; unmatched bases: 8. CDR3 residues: CASSPTLQGANEQFF. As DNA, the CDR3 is TGTGCCAGCAGCCCCACGCTACAGGGGGCGAATGAGCAGTTCTTC.

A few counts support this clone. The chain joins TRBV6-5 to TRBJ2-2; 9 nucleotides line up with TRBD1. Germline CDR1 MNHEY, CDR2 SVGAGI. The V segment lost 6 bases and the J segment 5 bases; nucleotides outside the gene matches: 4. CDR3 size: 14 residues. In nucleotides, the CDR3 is TGTGCCAGCAGCCGGGACAGGGAAACCGGGGAGCTGTTTTTT. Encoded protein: CASSRDRETGELFF.

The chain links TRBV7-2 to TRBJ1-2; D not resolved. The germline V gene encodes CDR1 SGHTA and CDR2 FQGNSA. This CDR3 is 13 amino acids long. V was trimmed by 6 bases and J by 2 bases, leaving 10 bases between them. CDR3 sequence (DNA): TGTGCCAGCAGGGAGACGGGAAACTATGGCTACACCTTC. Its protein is CASRETGNYGYTF. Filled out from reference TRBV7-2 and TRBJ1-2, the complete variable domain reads GAGVSQSPSNKVTEKGKDVELRCDPISGHTALYWYRQSLGQGLEFLIYFQGNSAPDKSGLPSDRFSAERTGGSVSTLTIQRTQQEDSAVYLCASRETGNYGYTFGSGTRLTVV.

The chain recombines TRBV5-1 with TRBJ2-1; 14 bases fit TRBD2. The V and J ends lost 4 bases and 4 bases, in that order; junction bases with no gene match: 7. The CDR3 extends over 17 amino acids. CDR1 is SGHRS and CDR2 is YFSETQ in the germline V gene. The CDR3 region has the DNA TGCGCCAGCAGCGGTGGGACTAGCGGGGGTATGTACAATGAGCAGTTCTTC. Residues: CASSGGTSGGMYNEQFF.

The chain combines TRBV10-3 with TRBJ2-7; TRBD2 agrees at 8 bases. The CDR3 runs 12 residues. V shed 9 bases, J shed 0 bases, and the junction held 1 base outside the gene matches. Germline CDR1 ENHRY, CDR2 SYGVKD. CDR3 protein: CAISGSSYEQYF. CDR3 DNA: TGTGCCATAAGCGGGAGCTCCTACGAGCAGTACTTC.

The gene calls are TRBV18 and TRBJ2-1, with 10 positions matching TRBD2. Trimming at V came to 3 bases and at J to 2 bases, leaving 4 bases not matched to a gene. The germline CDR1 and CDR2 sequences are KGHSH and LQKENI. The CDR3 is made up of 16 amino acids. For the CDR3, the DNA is TGTGCCAGCTCACCGACGAGCGGGGGGGCCTACAATGAGCAGTTCTTC. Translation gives CASSPTSGGAYNEQFF.

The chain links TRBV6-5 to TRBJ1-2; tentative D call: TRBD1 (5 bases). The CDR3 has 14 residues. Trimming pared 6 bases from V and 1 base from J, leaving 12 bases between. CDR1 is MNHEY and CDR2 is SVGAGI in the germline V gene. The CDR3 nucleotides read TGTGCCAGCAGCCTTTTTGACAGTAACTATGGCTACACCTTC. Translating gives CASSLFDSNYGYTF.

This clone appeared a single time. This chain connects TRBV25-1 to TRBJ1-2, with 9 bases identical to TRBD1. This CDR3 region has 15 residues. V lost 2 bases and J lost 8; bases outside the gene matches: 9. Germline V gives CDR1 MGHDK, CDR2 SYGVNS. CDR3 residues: CASSEGGGTGYGYTF. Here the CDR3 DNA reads TGTGCCAGCAGTGAAGGAGGCGGGACAGGGTACGGCTACACCTTC.

The CDR3 coding sequence is TGTGCCAGGGGGGACAGGGAGGGATATGGCTACACCTTC. Translating it yields CARGDREGYGYTF. The chain employs TRBV6-5 and TRBJ1-2; TRBD1 matches 9 bases. The CDR3 contains 13 residues. After removal of 9 bases from V and 5 bases from J, the junction contained 7 bases not matched to a gene. Germline V gives CDR1 MNHEY, CDR2 SVGAGI.

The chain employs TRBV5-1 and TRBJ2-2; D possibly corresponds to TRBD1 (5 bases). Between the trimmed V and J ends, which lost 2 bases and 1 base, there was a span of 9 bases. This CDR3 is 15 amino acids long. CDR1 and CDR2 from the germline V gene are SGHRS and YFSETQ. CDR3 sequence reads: CASSFSRGNTGELFF. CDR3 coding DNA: TGCGCCAGCAGCTTTTCAAGGGGGAACACCGGGGAGCTGTTTTTT.

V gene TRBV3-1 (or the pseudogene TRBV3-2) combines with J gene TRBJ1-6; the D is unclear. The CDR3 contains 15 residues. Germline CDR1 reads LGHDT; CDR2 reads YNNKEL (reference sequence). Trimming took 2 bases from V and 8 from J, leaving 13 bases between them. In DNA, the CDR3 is TGTGCCAGCAGCCAATATGCCAGGTCCGATTCACCCCTCCACTTT. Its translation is CASSQYARSDSPLHF.

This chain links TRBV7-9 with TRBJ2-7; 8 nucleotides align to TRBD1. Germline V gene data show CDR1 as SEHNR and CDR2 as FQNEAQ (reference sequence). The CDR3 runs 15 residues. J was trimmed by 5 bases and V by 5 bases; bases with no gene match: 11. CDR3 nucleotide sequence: TGTGCCAGCAGCCCAAACCCTGGACAGGGCCACGAGCAGTACTTC. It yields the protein CASSPNPGQGHEQYF.

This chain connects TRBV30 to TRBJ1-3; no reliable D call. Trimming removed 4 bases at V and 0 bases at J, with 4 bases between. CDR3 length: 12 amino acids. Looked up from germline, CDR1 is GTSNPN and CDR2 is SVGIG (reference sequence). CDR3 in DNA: TGTGCCTGGACGTACTCTGGAAACACCATATATTTT. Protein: CAWTYSGNTIYF.

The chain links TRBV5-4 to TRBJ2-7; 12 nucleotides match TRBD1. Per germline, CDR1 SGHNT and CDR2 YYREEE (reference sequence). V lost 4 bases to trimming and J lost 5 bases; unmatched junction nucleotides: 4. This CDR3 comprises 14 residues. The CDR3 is CASSVGTGGDEQYF. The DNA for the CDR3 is TGTGCCAGCAGCGTCGGGACAGGGGGCGACGAGCAGTACTTC.

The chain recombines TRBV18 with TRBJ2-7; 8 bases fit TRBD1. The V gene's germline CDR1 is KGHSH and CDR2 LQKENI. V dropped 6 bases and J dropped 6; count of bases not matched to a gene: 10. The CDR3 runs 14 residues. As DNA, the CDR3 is TGTGCCAGCTCGGGCGACAGGGGAAGATCCGAGCAGTACTTC. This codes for CASSGDRGRSEQYF.

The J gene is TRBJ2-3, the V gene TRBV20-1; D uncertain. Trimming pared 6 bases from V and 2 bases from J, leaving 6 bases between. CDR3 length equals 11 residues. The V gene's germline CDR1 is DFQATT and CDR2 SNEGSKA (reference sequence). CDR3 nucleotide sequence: TGCAGTGCCACTCTCACAGATACGCAGTATTTT. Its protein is CSATLTDTQYF.

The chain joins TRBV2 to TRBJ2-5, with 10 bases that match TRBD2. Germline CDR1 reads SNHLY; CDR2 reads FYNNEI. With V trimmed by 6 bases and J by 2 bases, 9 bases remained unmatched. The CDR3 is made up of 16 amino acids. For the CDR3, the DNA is TGTGCCAGCAGCAAGTTAGCGGGGGGAATACAAGAGACCCAGTACTTC. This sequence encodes CASSKLAGGIQETQYF.